The 9 T cell receptor beta chains below were found in one sample sequenced in a study of T cell changes during pregnancy in multiple sclerosis. The repertoire was sequenced with immunoSEQ multiplex PCR; TCRdb's copy has only in-frame clones and lacks some. The repertoire consists of some 30,000 clones, with about 90% occurring once and the leading ten covering 4.8%. The specimen was peripheral blood, collected in the first trimester of pregnancy. Source of these receptors: a female donor in good health, enrolled as a control in a pregnancy study.

Points on this clone: Germline is not matched at one junction end, which may reflect a read error. The gene calls are TRBV10-3 and TRBJ2-2; TRBD2 might be the D (5 bases). CDR3 length equals 16 residues. Germline loops: CDR1 ENHRY, CDR2 SYGVKD. DNA of the CDR3: TGTGCCATCAGAGAGTGGGGAGCCATCTCGACCGGGGAGCTGTTTTTT. Translation gives CAIREWGAISTGELFF.

The chain carries TRBV18 and TRBJ2-7, with a tentative D call TRBD1 (6 bases). Per the germline V gene, CDR1 is KGHSH and CDR2 is LQKENI. The V end lost 3 bases, the J end lost 2 bases, and 11 bases lay between the germline ends. The CDR3 extends over 14 amino acids. CDR3 in amino acids: CASSPQGSTYEQYF. The DNA of the CDR3 is TGTGCCAGCTCACCTCAGGGGTCCACCTACGAGCAGTACTTC.

The J gene is TRBJ1-1, the V gene TRBV27; D is undetermined. Germline V gene data show CDR1 as MNHEY and CDR2 as SMNVEV (reference sequence). The V end was cut by 6 bases, the J end by 5 bases, with 19 bases between. This CDR3 comprises 15 residues. Here the CDR3 DNA reads TGTGCCAGCAGCCGACGGGAGATCGATTCGACTGAAGCTTTCTTT. It yields the protein CASSRREIDSTEAFF.

The chain employs TRBV6-4 and TRBJ1-2; no firm D call. V lost 1 base, J lost 1 base, and 4 bases lay in between. Germline lookup yields CDR1 MRHNA and CDR2 SNTAGT. The CDR3 has 13 residues. DNA for the CDR3: TGTGCCAGCAGTGACTTCGGTAACTATGGCTACACCTTC. Its translation: CASSDFGNYGYTF.

DNA of the CDR3: TGCGCCAGCAGCTTGGACGTTTCGGGCCCGAGGGTCTCCTACGAGCAGTACTTC. It codes for CASSLDVSGPRVSYEQYF. This chain uses TRBV5-1 with TRBJ2-7; perhaps TRBD2 as D (5 bases). CDR1 is SGHRS, CDR2 YFSETQ, per germline. There are 18 residues in the CDR3. V was shortened by 0 bases and J by 0 bases, with 19 bases between the two germline ends. Filled out from reference TRBV5-1 and TRBJ2-7, the complete variable domain reads KAGVTQTPRYLIKTRGQQVTLSCSPISGHRSVSWYQQTPGQGLQFLFEYFSETQRNKGNFPGRFSGRQFSNSRSEMNVSTLELGDSALYLCASSLDVSGPRVSYEQYFGPGTRLTVT.

The CDR3 loop is CAWSSSVWETQYF. CDR3 sequence (DNA): TGTGCCTGGAGTTCGAGTGTTTGGGAGACCCAGTACTTC. The chain recombines TRBV30 with TRBJ2-5; unclear D gene. V lost 2 bases, J lost 5 bases, and 12 bases lay in between. The germline V gene has CDR1 GTSNPN and CDR2 SVGIG (reference sequence). The CDR3 extends over 13 amino acids.

This chain uses TRBV7-8 with TRBJ2-3, with 11 bases aligning to TRBD2. CDR3 size: 17 residues. Germline-derived CDR1 and CDR2 are SGHVS and FQNEAQ. V dropped 5 bases and J dropped 1; count of bases not matched to a gene: 8. CDR3: CASSQRTSGYGTDTQYF. CDR3 bases: TGTGCCAGCAGCCAACGGACTAGCGGGTATGGCACAGATACGCAGTATTTT.

This clone showed up just once. CDR3 sequence: CASSPQTVPYEQYF. The CDR3 nucleotides are TGTGCCAGCAGCCCTCAGACAGTGCCCTACGAGCAGTACTTC. The chain employs TRBV4-2 and TRBJ2-7; maybe TRBD1 (5 bases). In germline, CDR1 is LGHNA, CDR2 YNFKEQ. Trimming removed 4 bases at V and 2 bases at J, with 12 bases between. The CDR3 contains 14 residues.

The gene calls are TRBV9 and TRBJ2-2; TRBD2 is a possible D gene (7 bases). The length of the CDR3 is 16 residues. CDR1 is SGDLS, CDR2 YYNGEE, per germline. V dropped 5 bases and J dropped 6 bases, with 20 bases sitting between them. The CDR3, as DNA: TGTGCCAGCAGAGGGGGGGGAAACGGCGTCGCCGGGGAGCTGTTTTTT. Translating it yields CASRGGGNGVAGELFF.